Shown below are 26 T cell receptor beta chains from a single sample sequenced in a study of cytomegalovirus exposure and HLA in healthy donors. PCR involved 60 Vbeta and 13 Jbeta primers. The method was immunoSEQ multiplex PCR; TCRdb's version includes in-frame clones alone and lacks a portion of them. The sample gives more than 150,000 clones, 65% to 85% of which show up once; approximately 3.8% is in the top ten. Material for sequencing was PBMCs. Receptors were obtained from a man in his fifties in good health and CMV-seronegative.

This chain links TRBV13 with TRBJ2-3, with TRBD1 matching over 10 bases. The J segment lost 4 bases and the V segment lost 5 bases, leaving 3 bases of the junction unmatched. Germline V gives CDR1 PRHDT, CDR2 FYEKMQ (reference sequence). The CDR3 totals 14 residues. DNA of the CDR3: TGTGCCAGCAGCCGGACAGGGGGTCCAGATACGCAGTATTTT. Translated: CASSRTGGPDTQYF.

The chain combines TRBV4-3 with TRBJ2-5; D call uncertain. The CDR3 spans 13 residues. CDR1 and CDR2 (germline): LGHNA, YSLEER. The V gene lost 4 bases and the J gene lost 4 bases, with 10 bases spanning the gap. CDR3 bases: TGCGCCAGCAGCCCCATTAGTGGAGAGACCCAGTACTTC. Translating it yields CASSPISGETQYF.

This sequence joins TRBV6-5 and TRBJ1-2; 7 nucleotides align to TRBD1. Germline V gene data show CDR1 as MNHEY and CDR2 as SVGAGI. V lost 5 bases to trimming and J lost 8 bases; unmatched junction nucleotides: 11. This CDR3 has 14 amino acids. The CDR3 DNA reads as TGTGCCAGCAGTAGGGACAGCTTATGGGGGGGCTACACCTTC. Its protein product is CASSRDSLWGGYTF.

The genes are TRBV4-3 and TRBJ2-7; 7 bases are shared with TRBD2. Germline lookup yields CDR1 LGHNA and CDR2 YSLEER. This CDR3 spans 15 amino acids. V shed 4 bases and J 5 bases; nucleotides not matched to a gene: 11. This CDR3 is CASSPHGGGRDEQYF. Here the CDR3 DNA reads TGCGCCAGCAGCCCCCATGGGGGGGGGAGGGACGAGCAGTACTTC.

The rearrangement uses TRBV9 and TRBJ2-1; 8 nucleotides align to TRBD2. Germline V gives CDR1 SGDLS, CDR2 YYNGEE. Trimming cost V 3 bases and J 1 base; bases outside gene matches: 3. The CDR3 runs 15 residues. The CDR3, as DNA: TGTGCCAGCAGCGGTGCGGGGGGTTCCTACAATGAGCAGTTCTTC. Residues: CASSGAGGSYNEQFF.

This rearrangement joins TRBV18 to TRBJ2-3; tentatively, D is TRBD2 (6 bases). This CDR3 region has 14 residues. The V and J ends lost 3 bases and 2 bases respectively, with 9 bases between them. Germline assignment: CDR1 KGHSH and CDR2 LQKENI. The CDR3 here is CASSPRGPTDTQYF. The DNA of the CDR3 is TGTGCCAGCTCACCGCGGGGTCCCACAGATACGCAGTATTTT.

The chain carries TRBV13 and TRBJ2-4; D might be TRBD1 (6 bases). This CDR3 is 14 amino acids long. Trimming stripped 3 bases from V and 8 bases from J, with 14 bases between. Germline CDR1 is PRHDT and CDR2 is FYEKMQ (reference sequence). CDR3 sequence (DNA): TGTGCCAGCAGCTTGACAGGCTGGCCGCACATTCAGTACTTC. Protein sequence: CASSLTGWPHIQYF.

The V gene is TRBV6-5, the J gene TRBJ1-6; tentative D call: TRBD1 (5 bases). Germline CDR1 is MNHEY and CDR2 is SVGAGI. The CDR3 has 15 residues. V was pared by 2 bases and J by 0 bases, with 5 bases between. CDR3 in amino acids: CASSYDSSYNSPLHF. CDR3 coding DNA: TGTGCCAGCAGTTACGACAGCTCCTATAATTCACCCCTCCACTTT.

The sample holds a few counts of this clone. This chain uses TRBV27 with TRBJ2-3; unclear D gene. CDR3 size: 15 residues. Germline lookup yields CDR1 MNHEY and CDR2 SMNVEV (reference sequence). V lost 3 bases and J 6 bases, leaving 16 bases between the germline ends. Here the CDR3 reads CASSLYSLGEDTQYF. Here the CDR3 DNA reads TGTGCCAGCAGTTTGTATAGTTTGGGCGAGGATACGCAGTATTTT.

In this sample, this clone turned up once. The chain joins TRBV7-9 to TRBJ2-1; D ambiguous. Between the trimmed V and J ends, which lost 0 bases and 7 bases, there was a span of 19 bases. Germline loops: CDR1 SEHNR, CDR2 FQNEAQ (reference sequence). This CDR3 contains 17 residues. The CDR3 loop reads CASSLAVWIRGRNEQFF. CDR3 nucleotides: TGTGCCAGCAGCTTAGCGGTGTGGATAAGAGGAAGGAATGAGCAGTTCTTC.

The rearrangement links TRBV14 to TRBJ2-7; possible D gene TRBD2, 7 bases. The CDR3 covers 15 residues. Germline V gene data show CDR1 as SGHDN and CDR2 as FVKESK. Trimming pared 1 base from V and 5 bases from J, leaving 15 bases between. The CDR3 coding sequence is TGTGCCAGCAGCCAAGGAGGGGGGGCGTTGAACGAGCAGTACTTC. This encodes CASSQGGGALNEQYF.

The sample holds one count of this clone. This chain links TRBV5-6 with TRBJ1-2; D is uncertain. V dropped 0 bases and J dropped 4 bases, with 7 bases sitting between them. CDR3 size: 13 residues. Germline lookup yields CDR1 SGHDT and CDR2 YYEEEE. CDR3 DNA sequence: TGTGCCAGCAGCTTGGGAGTAAGCTATGGCTACACCTTC. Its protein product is CASSLGVSYGYTF.

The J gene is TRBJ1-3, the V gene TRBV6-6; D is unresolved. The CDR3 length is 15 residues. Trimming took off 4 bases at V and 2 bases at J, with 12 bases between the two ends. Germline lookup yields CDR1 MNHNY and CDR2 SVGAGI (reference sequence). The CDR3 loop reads CASSSPSVTGNTIYF. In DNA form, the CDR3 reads TGTGCCAGCAGTTCTCCGTCAGTCACTGGAAACACCATATATTTT.

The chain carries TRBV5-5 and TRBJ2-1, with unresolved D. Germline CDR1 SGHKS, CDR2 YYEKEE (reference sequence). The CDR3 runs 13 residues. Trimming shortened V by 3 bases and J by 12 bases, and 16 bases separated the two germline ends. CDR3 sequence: CASSSSALRGQFF. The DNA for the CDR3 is TGTGCCAGCAGCTCATCGGCCCTTAGAGGGCAGTTCTTC.

The CDR3 loop reads CASSQRHTSTDTQYF. CDR3 nucleotide sequence: TGCGCCAGCAGCCAGAGACATACCAGCACAGATACGCAGTATTTT. The rearrangement links TRBV5-1 to TRBJ2-3; no reliable D call. This CDR3 is built from 15 residues. The V and J ends lost 4 bases and 0 bases respectively, with 12 bases between them. Germline lookup yields CDR1 SGHRS and CDR2 YFSETQ.

As DNA, the CDR3 is TGTGCCAGCAGCCGTACCGACAGGGGGCGAAGCACCGGGGAGCTGTTTTTT. As protein: CASSRTDRGRSTGELFF. The chain employs TRBV2 and TRBJ2-2; 10 nucleotides agree with TRBD1. The CDR3 covers 17 residues. From germline, CDR1 is SNHLY and CDR2 FYNNEI. After removal of 6 bases from V and 4 bases from J, the junction contained 11 bases not matched to a gene.

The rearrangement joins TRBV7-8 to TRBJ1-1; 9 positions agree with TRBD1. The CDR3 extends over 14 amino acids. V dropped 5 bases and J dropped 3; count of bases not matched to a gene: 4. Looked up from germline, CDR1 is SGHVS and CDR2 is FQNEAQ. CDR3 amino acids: CASSLQGAHTEAFF. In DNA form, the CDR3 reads TGTGCCAGCAGCCTACAGGGGGCCCACACTGAAGCTTTCTTT.

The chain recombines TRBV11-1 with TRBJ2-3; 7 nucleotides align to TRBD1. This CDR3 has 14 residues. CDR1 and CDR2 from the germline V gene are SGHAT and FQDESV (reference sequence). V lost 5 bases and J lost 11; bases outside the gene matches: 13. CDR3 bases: TGTGCCAGCAGCCCTAGGGGACAGCGCAGCGAGCAGTATTTT. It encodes CASSPRGQRSEQYF.

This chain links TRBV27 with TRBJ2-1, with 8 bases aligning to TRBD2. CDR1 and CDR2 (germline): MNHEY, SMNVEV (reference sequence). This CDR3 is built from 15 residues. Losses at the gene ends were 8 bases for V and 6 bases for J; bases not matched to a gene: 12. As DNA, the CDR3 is TGTGCCAGCCCTCTGTTGCGGGGGGTAGGCAATGAGCAGTTCTTC. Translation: CASPLLRGVGNEQFF.

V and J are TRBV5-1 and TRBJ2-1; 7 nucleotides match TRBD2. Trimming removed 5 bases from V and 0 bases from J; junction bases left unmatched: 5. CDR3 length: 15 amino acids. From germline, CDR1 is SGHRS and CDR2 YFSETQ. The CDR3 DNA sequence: TGCGCCAGCAGACACACTAGCGACTCCTACAATGAGCAGTTCTTC. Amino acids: CASRHTSDSYNEQFF.

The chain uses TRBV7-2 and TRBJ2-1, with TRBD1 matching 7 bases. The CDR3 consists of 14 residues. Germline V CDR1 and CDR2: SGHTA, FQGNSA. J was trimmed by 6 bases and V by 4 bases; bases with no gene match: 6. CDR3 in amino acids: CASSSTAGGNEQFF. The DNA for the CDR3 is TGTGCCAGCAGCTCTACGGCAGGGGGCAATGAGCAGTTCTTC.

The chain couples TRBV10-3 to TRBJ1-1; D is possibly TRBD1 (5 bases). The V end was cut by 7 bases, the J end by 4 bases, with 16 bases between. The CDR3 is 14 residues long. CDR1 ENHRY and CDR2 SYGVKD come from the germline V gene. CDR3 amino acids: CAIKGEGTTTEAFF. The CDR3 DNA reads TGTGCCATCAAAGGGGAAGGCACGACCACTGAAGCTTTCTTT.

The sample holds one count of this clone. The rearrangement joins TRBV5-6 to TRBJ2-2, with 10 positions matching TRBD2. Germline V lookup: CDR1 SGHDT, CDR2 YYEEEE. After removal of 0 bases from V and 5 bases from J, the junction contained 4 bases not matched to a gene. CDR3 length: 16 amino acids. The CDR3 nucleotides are TGTGCCAGCAGCTTGGGGCTAGCGGGGGCAACCGGGGAGCTGTTTTTT. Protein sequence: CASSLGLAGATGELFF. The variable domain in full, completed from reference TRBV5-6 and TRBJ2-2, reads DAGVTQSPTHLIKTRGQQVTLRCSPKSGHDTVSWYQQALGQGPQFIFQYYEEEERQRGNFPDRFSGHQFPNYSSELNVNALLLGDSALYLCASSLGLAGATGELFFGEGSRLTVL.

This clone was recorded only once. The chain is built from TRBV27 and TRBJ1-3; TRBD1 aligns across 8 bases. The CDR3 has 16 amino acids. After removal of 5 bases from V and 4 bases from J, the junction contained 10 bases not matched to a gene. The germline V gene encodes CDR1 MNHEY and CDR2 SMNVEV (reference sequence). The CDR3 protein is CASSRTGLIFGNTIYF. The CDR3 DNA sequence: TGTGCCAGCAGTCGGACAGGGTTAATTTTCGGAAACACCATATATTTT.

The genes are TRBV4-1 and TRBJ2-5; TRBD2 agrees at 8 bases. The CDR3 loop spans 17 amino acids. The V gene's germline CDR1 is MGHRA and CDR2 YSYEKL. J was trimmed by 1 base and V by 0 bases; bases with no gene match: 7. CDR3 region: CASSQDPSGGIQETQYF. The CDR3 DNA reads TGCGCCAGCAGCCAAGATCCGAGCGGGGGAATCCAAGAGACCCAGTACTTC.

CDR3 in amino acids: CASSPAGTEAFF. The CDR3 nucleotides read TGTGCCAGCTCACCAGCGGGAACTGAAGCTTTCTTT. J is TRBJ1-1 and V is TRBV18, with D unresolved. CDR3 length: 12 residues. V lost 2 bases and J lost 5, with 6 bases in between. CDR1 and CDR2 from the germline V gene are KGHSH and LQKENI. The whole variable domain, remainder taken from reference TRBV18 and TRBJ1-1, is NAGVMQNPRHLVRRRGQEARLRCSPMKGHSHVYWYRQLPEEGLKFMVYLQKENIIDESGMPKERFSAEFPKEGPSILRIQQVVRGDSAAYFCASSPAGTEAFFGQGTRLTVV.